Below, one T cell receptor (beta chain) is given with its context. Its antigen remains unidentified. This entry is derived from a study of cytomegalovirus exposure and HLA in healthy donors. General observations from the study: According to reports, the classifier identified cytomegalovirus status with high specificity and sensitivity. Investigators reported 150 to 200 TCR beta chains as tied to cytomegalovirus.

Trimming at V came to 7 bases and at J to 1 base, leaving 4 bases not matched to a gene. Germline CDR1 SGHVS, CDR2 FNYEAQ. The CDR3 has 14 amino acids. This table comes from immunoSEQ multiplex PCR, and its TCRdb copy is limited to in-frame clones, with some not included. The repertoire holds some 140,000 clones, with 86% as singletons. This chain joins TRBV7-6 and TRBJ2-1, with 7 bases that match TRBD2. This clonotype originated in a man between 18 and 29 years old in good health and CMV-seronegative. Sample: PBMCs. In DNA, the CDR3 is TGTGCCAGCACCCAGGGAGGGTCCTACAATGAGCAGTTCTTC. It translates to CASTQGGSYNEQFF.